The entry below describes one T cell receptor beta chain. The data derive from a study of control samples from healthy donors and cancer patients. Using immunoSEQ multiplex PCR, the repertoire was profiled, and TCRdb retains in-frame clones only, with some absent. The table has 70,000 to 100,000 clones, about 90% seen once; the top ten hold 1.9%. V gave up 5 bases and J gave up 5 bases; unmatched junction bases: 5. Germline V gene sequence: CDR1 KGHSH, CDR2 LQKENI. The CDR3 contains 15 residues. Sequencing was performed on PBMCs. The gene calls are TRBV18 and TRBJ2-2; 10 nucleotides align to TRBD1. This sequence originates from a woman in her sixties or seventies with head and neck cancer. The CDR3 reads CASSGTGEETGELFF. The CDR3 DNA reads TGTGCCAGCTCAGGGACAGGGGAAGAAACCGGGGAGCTGTTTTTT.